The 12 T cell receptor beta chains given below trace back to one sample, sequenced in a study of Ad26.COV2.S vaccination and SARS-CoV-2 variants. As to treatment: some 20 received Ad26.COV2.S at low or high dose, single or two shots; 5 received placebo; per-sample allocation not given. The study sampled participants on day 63 after the first vaccine or placebo injection. The method was immunoSEQ multiplex PCR; TCRdb's version includes in-frame clones alone and lacks a portion of them. The sample lists some 500,000 clones, 89% occurring once. The material sequenced was peripheral blood, taken in a trial of Ad26.COV2.S vaccine versus placebo. These receptors originate from a person between 18 and 65 years old who received the Ad26.COV2.S COVID-19 vaccine or a placebo.

The chain is built from TRBV27 and TRBJ2-1; 9 positions match TRBD2. Losses at the gene ends were 8 bases for V and 1 base for J; bases not matched to a gene: 9. Germline CDR1 and CDR2: MNHEY and SMNVEV (reference sequence). This CDR3 contains 16 residues. CDR3 protein: CASAPPGLASYNEQFF. DNA for the CDR3: TGTGCCAGCGCCCCTCCGGGACTAGCATCCTACAATGAGCAGTTCTTC.

This chain uses TRBV7-2 with TRBJ2-5, with D perhaps assigned TRBD1 or TRBD2 (5 bases each). The CDR3 extends over 15 amino acids. V was cut by 5 bases and J by 4 bases, with 17 bases left in between. CDR1 SGHTA and CDR2 FQGNSA come from the germline V gene. CDR3 DNA: TGTGCCAGCAGCCCCGGGACGCGAGGAGCAGAGACCCAGTACTTC. This encodes CASSPGTRGAETQYF.

Only one count was recorded for this clone. CDR3 coding DNA: TGTGCCATCAGTGACAGGGGGGCAAATCAGCCCCAGCATTTT. Amino acid sequence: CAISDRGANQPQHF. The rearrangement joins TRBV10-3 to TRBJ1-5, with TRBD1 identical over 7 bases. The CDR3 runs 14 residues. Germline CDR1 ENHRY, CDR2 SYGVKD. With 3 bases clipped from V and 4 bases from J, the junction kept 3 bases outside the gene matches.

The rearrangement links TRBV13 to TRBJ1-1; the D is unclear. V lost 3 bases to trimming and J lost 1 base, with 9 bases between them. The CDR3 extends over 14 amino acids. Germline CDR1 PRHDT, CDR2 FYEKMQ (reference sequence). For the CDR3, the DNA is TGTGCCAGCAGCTTCGACGGAACGAACACTGAAGCTTTCTTT. This gives the protein CASSFDGTNTEAFF. Based on the CDR3 plus reference TRBV13 and TRBJ1-1, the full variable domain is AAGVIQSPRHLIKEKRETATLKCYPIPRHDTVYWYQQGPGQDPQFLISFYEKMQSDKGSIPDRFSAQQFSDYHSELNMSSLELGDSALYFCASSFDGTNTEAFFGQGTRLTVV.

The gene calls are TRBV5-1 and TRBJ1-3, with D uncertain. The V gene's germline CDR1 is SGHRS and CDR2 YFSETQ. Trimming cost V 0 bases and J 5 bases, with 15 bases left between them. CDR3 length: 16 residues. The CDR3 DNA sequence: TGCGCCAGCAGCTTGGCCGTCTCAGGAACACGAAACACCATATATTTT. It yields the protein CASSLAVSGTRNTIYF.

This chain links TRBV9 with TRBJ1-5; 11 bases line up with TRBD1. V shed 3 bases, J shed 7 bases, and the junction held 6 bases outside the gene matches. The CDR3 loop spans 15 amino acids. Per the germline V gene, CDR1 is SGDLS and CDR2 is YYNGEE. The CDR3 DNA is TGTGCCAGCAGCGGGGGGACAGGGGGTTGGCAGCCCCAGCATTTT. Translating it yields CASSGGTGGWQPQHF.

The chain carries TRBV29-1 and TRBJ2-3; maybe TRBD1 (6 bases). Deletions cut 5 bases from V and 1 base from J, with 13 bases between. This CDR3 comprises 14 residues. Looked up from germline, CDR1 is SQVTM and CDR2 is ANQGSEA. Here the CDR3 DNA reads TGCAGCGTTACATACAGGGTAGGCACAGATACGCAGTATTTT. Amino acids: CSVTYRVGTDTQYF.

V and J are TRBV10-2 and TRBJ1-5; TRBD1 aligns across 9 bases. Unmatched junction bases numbered 8, after V lost 3 bases and J lost 5 bases. The CDR3 is made up of 16 amino acids. CDR1 WSHSY and CDR2 SAAADI come from the germline V gene. CDR3 residues: CASSDSGQGMDQPQHF. As DNA, the CDR3 is TGCGCCAGCAGTGACTCGGGACAGGGAATGGATCAGCCCCAGCATTTT.

V usage is TRBV5-4 and J usage is TRBJ2-7; D is uncertain. V was cut by 4 bases and J by 2 bases, with 10 bases left in between. The germline CDR1 and CDR2 sequences are SGHNT and YYREEE (reference sequence). The CDR3 spans 13 residues. The CDR3 sequence: CASSLDPAYEQYV. As DNA, the CDR3 is TGTGCCAGCAGCCTCGACCCTGCCTACGAGCAGTACGTC.

This chain joins TRBV5-1 and TRBJ2-7; D may be TRBD2 (6 bases). CDR3 length: 14 residues. The germline gives CDR1 SGHRS, CDR2 YFSETQ. Deletions cut 4 bases from V and 2 bases from J, with 13 bases between. As DNA, the CDR3 is TGCGCCAGCAGCCGCGGGACGGATACCTACGAGCAGTACTTC. Protein sequence: CASSRGTDTYEQYF.

V is TRBV7-3 and J is TRBJ2-2, with a possible D match to TRBD2 (6 bases). V shed 5 bases and J shed 1 base, with 11 bases lying between them. The CDR3 has 15 amino acids. The germline V gene encodes CDR1 SGHTA and CDR2 FQGTGA. CDR3 bases: TGTGCCAGCAGCCTTGCAGCGGGGAACACCGGGGAGCTGTTTTTT. This codes for CASSLAAGNTGELFF.

CDR3 in amino acids: CASSILPGQDTGELFF. The DNA for the CDR3 is TGCGCCAGCAGCATCCTACCGGGACAGGACACCGGGGAGCTGTTTTTT. This chain joins TRBV5-1 and TRBJ2-2; 8 bases are a match to TRBD1. CDR1 is SGHRS and CDR2 is YFSETQ in the germline V gene. The junction had 8 bases not matched to a gene; V was cut back by 4 bases and J by 3 bases. The CDR3 consists of 16 residues.